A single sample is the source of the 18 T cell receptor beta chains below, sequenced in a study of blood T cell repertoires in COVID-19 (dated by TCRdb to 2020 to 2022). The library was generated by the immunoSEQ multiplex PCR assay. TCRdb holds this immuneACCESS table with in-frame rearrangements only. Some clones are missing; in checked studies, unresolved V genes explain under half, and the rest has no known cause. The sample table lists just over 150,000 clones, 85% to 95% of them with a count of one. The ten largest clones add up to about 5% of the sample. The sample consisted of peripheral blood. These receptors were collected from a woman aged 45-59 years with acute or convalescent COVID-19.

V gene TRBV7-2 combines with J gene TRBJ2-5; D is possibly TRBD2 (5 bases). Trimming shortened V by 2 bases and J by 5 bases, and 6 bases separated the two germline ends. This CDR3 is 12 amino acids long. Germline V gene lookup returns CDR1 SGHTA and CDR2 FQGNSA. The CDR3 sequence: CASSLRGETQYF. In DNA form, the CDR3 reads TGTGCCAGCAGCTTACGAGGGGAGACCCAGTACTTC.

CDR3 nucleotides: TGCAGCGTACGAGAGGAAAAACTGTTTTTT. Translating gives CSVREEKLFF. V usage is TRBV29-1 and J usage is TRBJ1-4, with unresolved D. Between the trimmed V and J ends, which lost 6 bases and 8 bases, there was a span of 7 bases. From germline, CDR1 is SQVTM and CDR2 ANQGSEA. This CDR3 has 10 amino acids.

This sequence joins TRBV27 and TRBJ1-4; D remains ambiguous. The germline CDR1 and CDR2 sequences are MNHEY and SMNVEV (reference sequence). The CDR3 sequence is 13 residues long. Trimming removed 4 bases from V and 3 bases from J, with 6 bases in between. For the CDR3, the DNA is TGTGCCAGCAGTTGGGCACCTAATGAAAAACTGTTTTTT. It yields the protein CASSWAPNEKLFF.

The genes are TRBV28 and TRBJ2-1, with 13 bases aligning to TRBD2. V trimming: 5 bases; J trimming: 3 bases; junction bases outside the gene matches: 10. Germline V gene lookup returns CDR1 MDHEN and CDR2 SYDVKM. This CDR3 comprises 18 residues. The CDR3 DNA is TGTGCCAGCAGTCCCGGGACTAGCGGGGCCCCATACTACAATGAGCAGTTCTTC. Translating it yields CASSPGTSGAPYYNEQFF.

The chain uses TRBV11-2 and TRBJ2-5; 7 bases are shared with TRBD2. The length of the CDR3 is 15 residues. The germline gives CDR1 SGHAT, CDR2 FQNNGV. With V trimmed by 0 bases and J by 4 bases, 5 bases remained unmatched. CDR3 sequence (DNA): TGTGCCAGCAGCTTAGATCGGGCGGGAGCAGAGACCCAGTACTTC. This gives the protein CASSLDRAGAETQYF.

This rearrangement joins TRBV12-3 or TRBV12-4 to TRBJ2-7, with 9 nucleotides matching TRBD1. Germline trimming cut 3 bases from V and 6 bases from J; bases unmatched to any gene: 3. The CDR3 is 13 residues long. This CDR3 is CASSFATGGEQYF. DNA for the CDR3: TGTGCCAGCAGTTTCGCGACAGGGGGCGAGCAGTACTTC.

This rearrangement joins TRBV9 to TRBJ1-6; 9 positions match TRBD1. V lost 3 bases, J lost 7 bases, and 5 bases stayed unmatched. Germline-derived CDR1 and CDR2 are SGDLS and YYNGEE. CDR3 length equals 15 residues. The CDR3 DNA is TGTGCCAGCAGCGGCGCCGGGACAGGGAATTCACCCCTCCACTTT. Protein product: CASSGAGTGNSPLHF.

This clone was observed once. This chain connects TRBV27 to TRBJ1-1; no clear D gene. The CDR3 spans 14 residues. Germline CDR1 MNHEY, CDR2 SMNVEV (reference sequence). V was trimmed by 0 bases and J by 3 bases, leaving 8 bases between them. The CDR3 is CASSLSTAYTEAFF. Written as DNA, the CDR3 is TGTGCCAGCAGTTTATCCACAGCATACACTGAAGCTTTCTTT.

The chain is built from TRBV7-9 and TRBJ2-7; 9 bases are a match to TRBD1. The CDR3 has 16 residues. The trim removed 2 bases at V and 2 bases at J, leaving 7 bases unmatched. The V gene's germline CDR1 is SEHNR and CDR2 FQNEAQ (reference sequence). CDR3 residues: CASSLNPGQGAYEQYF. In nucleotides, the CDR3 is TGTGCCAGCAGCTTAAACCCGGGACAGGGTGCCTACGAGCAGTACTTC.

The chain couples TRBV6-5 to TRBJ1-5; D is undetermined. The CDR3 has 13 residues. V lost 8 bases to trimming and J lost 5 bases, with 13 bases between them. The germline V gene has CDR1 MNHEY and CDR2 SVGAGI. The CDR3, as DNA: TGTGCCAGCGCTATCTTATTCGATCAGCCCCAGCATTTT. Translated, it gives CASAILFDQPQHF.

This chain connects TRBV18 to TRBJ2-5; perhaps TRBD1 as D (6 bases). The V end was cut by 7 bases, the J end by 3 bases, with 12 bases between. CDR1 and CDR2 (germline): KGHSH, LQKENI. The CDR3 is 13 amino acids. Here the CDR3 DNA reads TGTGCCAGCTTCAGCCAGGGGAAAGAGACCCAGTACTTC. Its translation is CASFSQGKETQYF.

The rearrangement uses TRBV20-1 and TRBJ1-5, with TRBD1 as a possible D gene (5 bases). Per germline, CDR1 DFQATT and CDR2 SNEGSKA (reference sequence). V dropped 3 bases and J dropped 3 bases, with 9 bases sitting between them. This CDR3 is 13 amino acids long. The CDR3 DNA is TGCAGTGCTAGTTGGGACTACAATCAGCCCCAGCATTTT. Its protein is CSASWDYNQPQHF.

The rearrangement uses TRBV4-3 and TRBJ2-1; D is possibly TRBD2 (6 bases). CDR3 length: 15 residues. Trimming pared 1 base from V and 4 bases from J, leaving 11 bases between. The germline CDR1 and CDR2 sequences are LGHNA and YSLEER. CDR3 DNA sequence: TGCGCCAGCAGCCAAGCTACCGGGGGTTACAATGAGCAGTTCTTC. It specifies CASSQATGGYNEQFF.

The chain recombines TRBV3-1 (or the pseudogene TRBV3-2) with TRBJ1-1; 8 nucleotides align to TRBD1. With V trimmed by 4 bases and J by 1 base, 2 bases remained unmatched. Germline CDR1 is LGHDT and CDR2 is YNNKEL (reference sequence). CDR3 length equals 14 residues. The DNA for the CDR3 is TGTGCCAGCAGCCCAGACAGGGGGAACACTGAAGCTTTCTTT. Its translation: CASSPDRGNTEAFF.

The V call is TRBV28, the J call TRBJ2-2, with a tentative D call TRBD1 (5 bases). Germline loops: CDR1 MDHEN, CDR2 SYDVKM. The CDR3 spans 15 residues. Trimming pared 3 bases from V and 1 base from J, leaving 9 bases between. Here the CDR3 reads CASSFIQGNTGELFF. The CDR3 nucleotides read TGTGCCAGCAGTTTCATCCAGGGGAACACCGGGGAGCTGTTTTTT.

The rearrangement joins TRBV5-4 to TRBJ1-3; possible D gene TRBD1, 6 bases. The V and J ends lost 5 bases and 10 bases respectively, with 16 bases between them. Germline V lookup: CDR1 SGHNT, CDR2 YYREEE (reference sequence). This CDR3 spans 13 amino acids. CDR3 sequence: CASSIESQGTIYF. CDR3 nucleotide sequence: TGTGCCAGCAGTATCGAAAGTCAGGGGACCATATATTTT.

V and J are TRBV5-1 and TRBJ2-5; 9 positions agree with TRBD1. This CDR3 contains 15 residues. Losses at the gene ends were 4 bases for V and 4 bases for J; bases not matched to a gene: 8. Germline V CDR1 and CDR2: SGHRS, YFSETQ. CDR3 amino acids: CASSPGGQGGETQYF. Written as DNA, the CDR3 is TGCGCCAGCAGCCCCGGGGGACAGGGAGGAGAGACCCAGTACTTC.

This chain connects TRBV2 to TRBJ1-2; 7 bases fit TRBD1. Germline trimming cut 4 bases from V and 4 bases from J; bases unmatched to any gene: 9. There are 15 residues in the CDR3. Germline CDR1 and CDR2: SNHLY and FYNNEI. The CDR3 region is CASSAQTTGTYGYTF. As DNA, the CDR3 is TGTGCCAGCAGTGCTCAGACGACAGGGACCTATGGCTACACCTTC.